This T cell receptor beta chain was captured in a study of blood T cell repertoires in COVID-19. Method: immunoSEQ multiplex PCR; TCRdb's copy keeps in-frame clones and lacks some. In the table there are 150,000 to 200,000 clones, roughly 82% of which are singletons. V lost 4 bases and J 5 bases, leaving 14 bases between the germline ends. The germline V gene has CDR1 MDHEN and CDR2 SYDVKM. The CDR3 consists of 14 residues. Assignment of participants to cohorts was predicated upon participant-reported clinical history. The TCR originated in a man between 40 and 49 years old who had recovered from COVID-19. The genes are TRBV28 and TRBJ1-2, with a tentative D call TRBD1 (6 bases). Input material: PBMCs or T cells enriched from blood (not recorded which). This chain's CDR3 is CASSSGQLEYGYTF. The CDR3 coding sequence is TGTGCCAGCAGTTCAGGACAGCTTGAATATGGCTACACCTTC.